These T cell receptor beta chains were read from a single sample in a study of blood T cell repertoires in COVID-19. The repertoire was sequenced with immunoSEQ multiplex PCR; TCRdb's copy has only in-frame clones and lacks some. This sample yields nearly 85,000 clones, of which 65% to 85% are seen a single time; more than 15% belongs to the top ten. What was sequenced was peripheral blood. The receptors shown here come from a woman aged 55 to 70 with acute or convalescent COVID-19. Each CDR3 is given with its conserved first and last residue. D genes are given only for firm matches. The listing skips clone size in some rows; elsewhere it reads once, few, many or a size class.

abundance	v_gene	j_gene	d_gene	CDR3nt	CDR3aa
.	TRBV18	TRBJ1-1	.	TGTGCCAGCTCACCACCGACTCGAAGGAACACTGAAGCTTTCTTT	CASSPPTRRNTEAFF
once	TRBV19	TRBJ1-5	TRBD1	TGTGCCAGTAGTGGAACGACAGGGTGGGCTCAGCCCCAGCATTTT	CASSGTTGWAQPQHF
.	TRBV24-1	TRBJ1-1	.	TGTGCCACCAGTGATTTGGCACAGGAAGCTTTCTTT	CATSDLAQEAFF
.	TRBV10-3	TRBJ2-3	TRBD2	TGTGCCATCAGCCGACTAGCGGTTGGGTCAGATACGCAGTATTTT	CAISRLAVGSDTQYF
.	TRBV2	TRBJ2-7	.	TGTGCCAGCAGTGGTCGGGGTCGCTACGAGCAGTACTTC	CASSGRGRYEQYF
.	TRBV7-2	TRBJ1-2	.	TGTGCCAGCACCAATGGCGGGGCGAGCTACACCTTC	CASTNGGASYTF
.	TRBV6-5	TRBJ2-1	TRBD2	TGTGCCAGCAGTTACTTCGGGGGGGCCTATGATGAGCAGTTCTTC	CASSYFGGAYDEQFF
.	TRBV7-2	TRBJ1-1	.	TGTGCCAGCAGCGAGTACTACACTGAAGCTTTCTTT	CASSEYYTEAFF
.	TRBV5-1	TRBJ1-1	TRBD1	TGCGCCAGCTCTCAACAGGGGATGAACACTGAAGCTTTCTTT	CASSQQGMNTEAFF
.	TRBV6-4	TRBJ2-2	.	TGTGCCAGCAGTGCAGGGAACACCGGGGAGCTGTTTTTT	CASSAGNTGELFF
.	TRBV15	TRBJ1-3	.	TGTGCCACCAGCAGGCAGAACTCTGGAAACACCATATATTTT	CATSRQNSGNTIYF
.	TRBV9	TRBJ1-1	.	TGTGCCAGCAGCACCACAGGGCCCACTGAAGCTTTCTTT	CASSTTGPTEAFF
few	TRBV23-1	TRBJ1-2	.	TGCGCCAGCAGTGACGGGTCCCTCGGTAACTATGGCTACACCTTC	CASSDGSLGNYGYTF
.	TRBV7-2	TRBJ2-7	.	TGTGCCAGCAGCTCCAGGGTGGGTTTAGTCCTCTCTTCCTACGAGCAGTACTTC	CASSSRVGLVLSSYEQYF
once	TRBV10-3	TRBJ1-2	.	TGTGCCATCAGTCACCCCCTAGGCTACACCTTC	CAISHPLGYTF
few	TRBV3-1/TRBV3-2	TRBJ1-4	.	TGTGCCAGCACCCACGGGATAACTAATGAAAAACTGTTTTTT	CASTHGITNEKLFF